This record concerns one T cell receptor beta chain sequence. This clone was counted between two and nine times. Its cognate antigen has yet to be identified. Within one base of it there is no much larger clone, and no base qualities were kept. Library preparation was by the immunoSEQ multiplex PCR assay. The multiplex PCR relied on a mix of 60 forward primers for TCR Vbeta segments and 13 reverse primers for TCR Jbeta segments. Amplification of the CDR3 region of rearranged TCR beta genes was performed with a multiplex PCR assay on genomic DNA. The amplified TCR beta libraries were sequenced on the Illumina HiSeq System as 87-base-pair reads. As for the authors' bioinformatics: A later analysis counted around 72 million unique TCR beta chains across the 670 or so repertoires, and about 10 million of these chains were shared by at least two donors. To remove PCR and sequencing errors, raw reads were error-corrected and collapsed into unique sequences using a nearest-neighbor algorithm that merged closely related sequences. Alignment of CDR3 sequences to IMGT reference sequences was used to assign V, D and J gene segments. For a sequence to be retained, a match of at least six nucleotides was required to both a V gene segment and a J gene segment. A rearrangement was called productive if the CDR3 had no stop codons and remained in frame with V and J, and every other rearrangement was called non-productive. Following IMGT convention, CDR3 was defined as the stretch from the second conserved V-encoded cysteine up to the conserved J-encoded phenylalanine. The earlier analysis of approximately 500 of the donors excluded sequences that lacked an unambiguous match to a single V gene segment. An earlier analysis of about 600 of the donors called V segments functional above 56.7% productive rearrangements and segregating when the between-donor standard deviation exceeded 5%. To diagnose cytomegalovirus status from the catalog of TCR beta chain sequences, a statistical classification framework was built. A later analysis assigned V and J genes by comparing TCR nucleotide sequences with IMGT/GENE-DB human TR gene sequences. The TCRdist pipeline was used in a later analysis to assign CDR3 sequences and most-parsimonious VDJ recombination scenarios. In a later analysis, each TCR beta chain was defined by its CDR3 amino acid sequence together with its V-gene family, and reads lacking a unique V-gene family were excluded. A later analysis removed roughly 590 highly shared, low-generation-probability nucleotide sequences to deal with suspected cross-contamination and a sequencing artifact. A later analysis calculated a clonal expansion index for each public chain from normalized within-repertoire ranks of inferred template counts. In a later analysis, generation probabilities were computed with a VDJ recombination model fitted to out-of-frame rearrangements, and the resulting probabilities were checked against IGoR. In a later analysis, TCR-TCR, TCR-HLA and TCR-CMV co-occurrence was scored with hypergeometric tests, and a repertoire-size bias correction was applied to TCR pairs. A later analysis estimated false discovery rates by permuting HLA or CMV assignments 20 times. A later analysis grouped co-occurring TCRs with DBSCAN, adding TCRdist sequence similarity when clustering within HLA-allele-positive subsets. Repertoires with fewer than 30,000 or more than 120,000 public chains were left out of co-occurrence clustering, as were roughly five repertoires with anomalous nucleotide sharing. Held by TCRdb, this immuneACCESS table contains in-frame sequences only and omits some clones. Under half of the omission traces to an unresolved V gene where checked; the cause of the rest is unknown. V, J and clone size are those of that table, while D and trimming were read from the DNA. The sample table holds 65,000 to 90,000 clones, of which less than 80% were seen once. The top ten hold 7.5% to 10% of the sample.

This sample is drawn from a study of cytomegalovirus exposure and HLA in healthy donors (dated by TCRdb to the late 2010s). Background for the entire study: According to an earlier analysis of 550 to 700 of the donors, some 170 million T cells yielded approximately 120 million unique TCR beta sequences and roughly 280 Gb of sequence data. Roughly 300 gigabases of sequencing data and some 85 million unique TCR sequences were included in an early release covering about 620 HLA-typed donors. Of the roughly 400 genotyped donors, roughly 85% fell in the genetic ancestry cluster associated with self-reported Caucasian donors. The aim of the study was to test whether cataloging public T cell receptors could identify signatures of past pathogen exposure. The T cell repertoires of several hundred subjects were profiled by immunosequencing and related to cytomegalovirus serostatus. Along with the roughly 700-subject first cohort, a separate validation cohort of over 90 different subjects was used. High-throughput TCR immunosequencing, statistical association of individual TCRs with disease status, and machine learning were combined to predict cytomegalovirus infection status. A later analysis re-examined previously published TCR beta repertoires from just over 650 donors and added high-resolution HLA genotyping to investigate patterns of TCR occurrence. In the later analysis, no new phenotypic data were used to find candidate immune exposures; instead, reliance was placed on TCR beta sequences and their occurrence across donors. To decide whether each TCR beta V gene segment behaved as functional or pseudogenic, an earlier analysis of several hundred of the donors relied on high-throughput TCR beta sequencing. Donor age, sex, ethnicity and CMV serostatus were compiled together with the repertoire data. Genome-wide SNP genotypes for about 65% of the roughly 670 donors were used in a later genetic analysis, which treated that subset as a discovery cohort. Every repertoire in the discovery cohort had been generated on one and the same sequencing platform. HLA typing included class I and class II loci at four-digit resolution. The number of typed donors differed by locus: about 620-640 for A, B, C, DRB1 and DQB1; approximately 520 for DQA1; 606 for DPA1; and some 430 for DPB1. Four to six DR-DQ haplotypes were handled as single units for association and clustering, since linkage in the cohort was strong. On average, around 200,000 unique TCR beta nucleotide sequences were sequenced per donor among 300 to 500 genotyped donors of the cohort, with roughly a sixth of those sequences being non-productive. General study outcomes and caveats: Because counts were too low, around 17 rarely observed V segments, including chromosome 9 orphons, were left out of the earlier analysis of approximately 580 of the donors. Compared with the approximately 600-donor mean, donors in an Asian-associated ancestry cluster had fewer N-insertions in productive TCRs, according to a later genetic analysis. A further reported finding was that TCR beta sequences accurately predicted the HLA-A and HLA-B alleles for most subjects in the first cohort. Roughly uniform sequencing depth across donors was assumed in presence/absence analyses, although this assumption may not hold. According to a later analysis, TCR association rates differed among HLA loci, with DRB1 alleles showing the most associated TCRs and HLA-C alleles showing the fewest. The authors suggested that the approach could potentially be generalized to other disease states and immunological phenotypes. In the study, about 150 TCR beta chains were listed as associated with cytomegalovirus. Cytomegalovirus status was reported to be diagnosed by the classifier with high specificity and sensitivity in both the original and validation cohorts. A cluster of highly shared sequence variants was judged likely to be a technical artifact of the sequencing pipeline. According to a later analysis, most CMV-associated TCR beta chains appeared to be HLA-restricted, and the HLA associations seemed to be driven largely by CMV exposure. Correlated functional status among segregating V segments might reflect linkage disequilibrium, but an unknown experimental factor could not be ruled out. For the cohort, immune exposure information was limited to CMV serostatus. When HLA alleles, especially DR and DQ, strongly co-occurred, attributing TCR associations to individual alleles was difficult. The 87-base-pair reads could not distinguish some IMGT-functional V segments, including TRBV6-2 and TRBV6-3, so those segments were excluded. In a later analysis, HLA-associated TCR beta chains showed more clonal expansion and lower generation probabilities than non-associated chains that were equally common. While some public TCRs were present in many individuals, most TCR sequences turned up only very rarely across donors. In a later genetic analysis, a missense DCLRE1C variant was associated with V-gene and J-gene trimming of TCR beta chains, and the association was replicated in an independent cohort. According to a later analysis, parvovirus B19, influenza, CMV and Epstein-Barr virus appeared linked to several top co-occurrence clusters. HLA typing was unavailable for some donors at each locus, so association tests used only the typed subset. A few of the identified cytomegalovirus-associated TCR beta chains were confirmed in vitro to be specific for cytomegalovirus antigens. In a later analysis, more than 15,000 TCR beta sequences were associated with specific HLA alleles at a false discovery rate of 0.05. This cohort had only TCR beta chains sequenced, and the lack of alpha or paired-chain data limited which features could be detected. In an earlier analysis of roughly 500 of the donors, most TCR beta V segments appeared in productive rearrangements about 87% or about 30% of the time, broadly matching IMGT annotations.

The cohort was made up of hundreds of healthy bone marrow donors. At the time of sampling, all cohort members were nominally healthy, though unrecorded immune exposures were likely present. The donor was CMV seropositive and was included in the group of around 300 seropositive cohort members. A peripheral blood sample was provided by each donor, and peripheral blood mononuclear cells were used for TCR beta sequencing. Genomic DNA was extracted from the blood cell samples with the Qiagen DNeasy Blood Extraction Kit. The germline V gene encodes CDR1 MGHRA and CDR2 YSYEKL. The CDR3 covers 15 residues, taking in both the cysteine and the phenylalanine. Left in the record is the CDR3 DNA by itself, 45 bases read in frame from the first base. At the junction V is shortened by 1 base and J by 0 bases, with 7 bases in between.

Specimen: PBMCs. The V gene is TRBV4-1 and the J gene is TRBJ1-5; TRBD1 is a possible D gene, resting on 5 matching bases. This receptor was taken from a middle-aged woman in good health and CMV-seropositive. CDR3 protein: CASSQGQSSNQPQHF. The DNA sequence is as follows: TGCGCCAGCAGCCAAGGACAGAGTAGCAATCAGCCCCAGCATTTT.